These 23 T cell receptor beta chains share one sample of origin, sequenced in a study of cytomegalovirus exposure and HLA in healthy donors (dated by TCRdb to the late 2010s). The receptor library was made with the immunoSEQ multiplex PCR assay. The multiplex PCR relied on a mix of 60 forward primers for TCR Vbeta segments and 13 reverse primers for TCR Jbeta segments. Imported from immuneACCESS, the table was reduced by TCRdb to in-frame sequences with V and J called. These copies leave out some clones; in studies compared against another copy, an unresolved V gene accounts for under half, and the cause of the remainder is not known. This sample comprises about 84,000 clones, 63% of them detected only once. Of the sample, roughly 15% is held by the ten largest clones. Specimen: PBMCs. These receptor sequences come from a woman between 35 and 50 years old in good health and CMV-seropositive.

The rearrangement joins TRBV4-1 to TRBJ1-5; D is ambiguous. Germline V lookup: CDR1 MGHRA, CDR2 YSYEKL. The CDR3 has 15 amino acids. V shed 3 bases and J shed 1 base, with 10 bases lying between them. The CDR3 nucleotides are TGCGCCAGCAGCCATACGGGGATCAGCAATCAGCCCCAGCATTTT. It encodes CASSHTGISNQPQHF.

This chain links TRBV5-1 with TRBJ1-1, with TRBD1 identical over 7 bases. Trimming took 4 bases from V and 2 from J; bases not matched to a gene: 8. Germline V CDR1 and CDR2: SGHRS, YFSETQ. The length of the CDR3 is 15 residues. The CDR3 loop is CASSGSTGINTEAFF. The DNA of the CDR3 is TGCGCCAGCAGCGGATCGACAGGGATAAACACTGAAGCTTTCTTT. The variable domain in full, completed from reference TRBV5-1 and TRBJ1-1, reads KAGVTQTPRYLIKTRGQQVTLSCSPISGHRSVSWYQQTPGQGLQFLFEYFSETQRNKGNFPGRFSGRQFSNSRSEMNVSTLELGDSALYLCASSGSTGINTEAFFGQGTRLTVV.

V usage is TRBV2 and J usage is TRBJ2-1; the D gene is possibly TRBD1 (5 bases). The V gene's germline CDR1 is SNHLY and CDR2 FYNNEI. The CDR3 contains 15 residues. The germline V and J ends were trimmed by 8 bases and 2 bases, with 16 bases remaining between them. The CDR3 reads CASGLGAGAYNEQFF. For the CDR3, the DNA is TGTGCCAGCGGCCTTGGGGCAGGAGCCTACAATGAGCAGTTCTTC.

The V call is TRBV29-1, the J call TRBJ2-2; D possibly corresponds to TRBD1 (5 bases). Trimming cost V 4 bases and J 1 base, with 10 bases left between them. Germline V lookup: CDR1 SQVTM, CDR2 ANQGSEA. There are 14 residues in the CDR3. The CDR3 coding sequence is TGCAGCGTTGTCGGGCAGGGGAACACCGGGGAGCTGTTTTTT. It specifies CSVVGQGNTGELFF.

The chain has TRBV2 and TRBJ1-1, with a weak D call TRBD1 (5 bases). The V gene lost 6 bases and the J gene lost 4 bases, with 9 bases spanning the gap. Germline CDR1 and CDR2: SNHLY and FYNNEI. The CDR3 contains 12 residues. CDR3 DNA: TGTGCCAGCAGGGCGGGGGGCACTGAAGCTTTCTTT. Encoded protein: CASRAGGTEAFF. The variable domain in full, with the rest retrieved from reference TRBV2 and TRBJ1-1, is EPEVTQTPSHQVTQMGQEVILRCVPISNHLYFYWYRQILGQKVEFLVSFYNNEISEKSEIFDDQFSVERPDGSNFTLKIRSTKLEDSAMYFCASRAGGTEAFFGQGTRLTVV.

This clone showed up just once. The chain recombines TRBV2 with TRBJ2-5, with TRBD2 matching over 12 bases. J was trimmed by 3 bases and V by 1 base; bases with no gene match: 9. Germline assignment: CDR1 SNHLY and CDR2 FYNNEI. The CDR3 spans 18 residues. CDR3 sequence (DNA): TGTGCCAGCAGTGAAGAACGGTTTGCTAGCGGGAGGGAAGAGACCCAGTACTTC. Translating gives CASSEERFASGREETQYF.

The rearrangement links TRBV5-4 to TRBJ2-1; 11 bases agree with TRBD2. V trimming: 4 bases; J trimming: 7 bases; junction bases outside the gene matches: 10. Per the germline V gene, CDR1 is SGHNT and CDR2 is YYREEE (reference sequence). The CDR3 has 16 amino acids. Written as DNA, the CDR3 is TGTGCCAGCAGCCTGCGACTAGCGGGAAACGAAAATGAGCAGTTCTTC. Amino acids: CASSLRLAGNENEQFF.

This chain uses TRBV9 with TRBJ1-2, with D possibly TRBD1 on 5 matching bases. Trimming pared 0 bases from V and 7 bases from J, leaving 13 bases between. Germline lookup yields CDR1 SGDLS and CDR2 YYNGEE. The CDR3 totals 14 residues. CDR3 sequence reads: CASSVGDKQVGYTF. In nucleotides, the CDR3 is TGTGCCAGCAGCGTAGGTGACAAACAGGTTGGCTACACCTTC.

This chain connects TRBV7-9 to TRBJ2-5; TRBD2 agrees at 11 bases. The CDR3 spans 14 residues. CDR1 is SEHNR, CDR2 FQNEAQ, per germline (reference sequence). Trimming took 5 bases from V and 3 from J; bases not matched to a gene: 2. CDR3 DNA sequence: TGTGCCAGCAGCGGGACTAGCGGTAAAGAGACCCAGTACTTC. Amino acids: CASSGTSGKETQYF.

The chain uses TRBV28 and TRBJ2-4; no definite D call. The CDR3 extends over 14 amino acids. Germline CDR1 MDHEN, CDR2 SYDVKM. The V gene lost 8 bases and the J gene lost 1 base, with 12 bases spanning the gap. The CDR3 nucleotides read TGTGCCAGCGTTAAGCCTTGGGCCAAAAACATTCAGTACTTC. This sequence encodes CASVKPWAKNIQYF.

The gene calls are TRBV28 and TRBJ2-5; weak D call: TRBD1 (5 bases). Deletions cut 4 bases from V and 7 bases from J, with 13 bases between. The CDR3 covers 13 residues. The germline V gene encodes CDR1 MDHEN and CDR2 SYDVKM. This chain's CDR3 is CASSSGSWLTQYF. The CDR3 bases are TGTGCCAGCAGTTCAGGGTCCTGGTTGACCCAGTACTTC.

The chain is built from TRBV19 and TRBJ1-5; 7 bases agree with TRBD1. Germline trimming cut 7 bases from V and 2 bases from J; bases unmatched to any gene: 8. The CDR3 length is 15 residues. From germline, CDR1 is LNHDA and CDR2 SQIVND (reference sequence). The CDR3 sequence is CASTGQAYGNQPQHF. CDR3 bases: TGTGCCAGTACAGGACAGGCCTACGGCAATCAGCCCCAGCATTTT.

The V call is TRBV5-8, the J call TRBJ1-4; TRBD1 might be the D (5 bases). Germline V lookup: CDR1 SGHTS, CDR2 YDEGEE. The V and J ends lost 0 bases and 5 bases respectively, with 11 bases between them. The CDR3 has 15 amino acids. CDR3 region: CASSLVARANEKLFF. CDR3 coding DNA: TGTGCCAGCAGCTTGGTCGCCAGGGCCAATGAAAAACTGTTTTTT.

The chain recombines TRBV28 with TRBJ1-2; 9 nucleotides agree with TRBD1. V dropped 2 bases and J dropped 6; count of bases not matched to a gene: 7. Germline CDR1 is MDHEN and CDR2 is SYDVKM. The length of the CDR3 is 15 residues. The CDR3 region is CASSLRDRDSHGYTF. CDR3 DNA: TGTGCCAGCAGTTTACGGGACAGGGATAGCCATGGCTACACCTTC.

The chain couples TRBV30 to TRBJ1-6; no reliable D call. Between the trimmed V and J ends, which lost 2 bases and 6 bases, there was a span of 14 bases. Germline V lookup: CDR1 GTSNPN, CDR2 SVGIG (reference sequence). There are 15 residues in the CDR3. The CDR3 reads CAWSPQVLGNSPLHF. Written as DNA, the CDR3 is TGTGCCTGGAGTCCTCAGGTCCTCGGTAATTCACCCCTCCACTTT.

This clone showed up just a few times. The chain links TRBV5-1 to TRBJ1-1, with D maybe TRBD1 (5 bases). V lost 4 bases and J 3 bases, leaving 13 bases between the germline ends. Germline V lookup: CDR1 SGHRS, CDR2 YFSETQ. This CDR3 region has 14 residues. As DNA, the CDR3 is TGCGCCAGCAGCCTGGCAAGACAGTACACTGAAGCTTTCTTT. It codes for CASSLARQYTEAFF. The full variable domain, in which reference TRBV5-1 and TRBJ1-1 provide the parts outside the CDR3, is KAGVTQTPRYLIKTRGQQVTLSCSPISGHRSVSWYQQTPGQGLQFLFEYFSETQRNKGNFPGRFSGRQFSNSRSEMNVSTLELGDSALYLCASSLARQYTEAFFGQGTRLTVV.

The chain carries TRBV28 and TRBJ1-4, with D unclear. Germline lookup yields CDR1 MDHEN and CDR2 SYDVKM. The CDR3 has 13 amino acids. Trimming took 5 bases from V and 6 from J, leaving 10 bases between them. In DNA form, the CDR3 reads TGTGCCAGCAGTCCAAACTATGATGAAAAACTGTTTTTT. Residues: CASSPNYDEKLFF.

The rearrangement links TRBV27 to TRBJ2-2; no clear D gene. This CDR3 is built from 13 residues. Trimming removed 3 bases at V and 3 bases at J, with 5 bases between. In germline, CDR1 is MNHEY, CDR2 SMNVEV (reference sequence). Here the CDR3 DNA reads TGTGCCAGCAGTTTGGCAGACACCGGGGAGCTGTTTTTT. It translates to CASSLADTGELFF.

The chain is built from TRBV7-2 and TRBJ2-2, with D possibly being TRBD2 (6 bases). CDR1 is SGHTA and CDR2 is FQGNSA in the germline V gene. The ends were cut back, 2 bases at V and 4 bases at J, with 11 bases in the middle. The CDR3 covers 15 residues. CDR3: CASSLFLASTGELFF. Written as DNA, the CDR3 is TGTGCCAGCAGCTTATTCCTAGCGAGCACCGGGGAGCTGTTTTTT.

This clone was seen a handful of times. The gene calls are TRBV2 and TRBJ1-1; D is unresolved. Deletions cut 4 bases from V and 4 bases from J, with 4 bases between. Germline lookup yields CDR1 SNHLY and CDR2 FYNNEI. This CDR3 spans 11 amino acids. The CDR3: CASSASTEAFF. In DNA form, the CDR3 reads TGTGCCAGCAGTGCTAGCACTGAAGCTTTCTTT.

The genes are TRBV11-2 and TRBJ2-1; no reliable D call. V was shortened by 2 bases and J by 3 bases, with 8 bases between the two germline ends. The CDR3 is 14 residues long. Germline V gives CDR1 SGHAT, CDR2 FQNNGV. CDR3 sequence reads: CASSLNRNYNEQFF. CDR3 nucleotides: TGTGCCAGCAGCTTAAACAGAAACTACAATGAGCAGTTCTTC.

The V and J genes are TRBV28 and TRBJ1-5, with D tentatively TRBD1 (5 bases). Germline CDR1 is MDHEN and CDR2 is SYDVKM. The CDR3 totals 14 residues. The V gene lost 6 bases and the J gene lost 6 bases, with 15 bases spanning the gap. The CDR3: CASRGSGYRQPQHF. The CDR3 nucleotides read TGTGCCAGCAGAGGATCAGGGTACCGTCAGCCCCAGCATTTT.

This sequence joins TRBV2 and TRBJ1-1, with D maybe TRBD1 (5 bases). Germline V gene data show CDR1 as SNHLY and CDR2 as FYNNEI. The CDR3 has 13 residues. V lost 7 bases to trimming and J lost 6 bases, with 15 bases between them. CDR3 amino acids: CASTPGRSAEAFF. The CDR3 DNA reads TGTGCCAGCACCCCAGGGAGGAGTGCTGAAGCTTTCTTT. The whole variable domain, remainder taken from reference TRBV2 and TRBJ1-1, is EPEVTQTPSHQVTQMGQEVILRCVPISNHLYFYWYRQILGQKVEFLVSFYNNEISEKSEIFDDQFSVERPDGSNFTLKIRSTKLEDSAMYFCASTPGRSAEAFFGQGTRLTVV.